This T cell receptor (beta chain) was sequenced during a study of shared clonotypes between healthy human individuals. The CDR3 is made up of 14 amino acids. Germline loops: CDR1 MNHEY, CDR2 SMNVEV (reference sequence). Trimming removed 0 bases from V and 8 bases from J, with 13 bases in between. The data were produced by immunoSEQ multiplex PCR, yet TCRdb's version contains in-frame clones alone and is incomplete. This table holds about 770,000 clones, roughly 72% found once. This clone occurred a few times. Sequencing used memory CD4+ T cells sorted from blood. Subset reported: CD45RA-negative fraction. This TCR came from a woman aged 30 to 39 in good health. This chain connects TRBV27 to TRBJ1-2; a possible D gene is TRBD1 (5 bases). The CDR3 nucleotides read TGTGCCAGCAGTTTATCCCGGGACTCCGGGGGCTACACCTTC. Its protein is CASSLSRDSGGYTF.